This TCR beta chain is drawn from a study of cytomegalovirus exposure and HLA in healthy donors (dated by TCRdb to 2016 to 2017). As for the study more broadly: In an earlier analysis of several hundred of the donors, around 300 Gb of sequence data and 100 million or so unique TCR beta sequences from about 190 million T cells were reported. About 280 gigabases of sequencing data and roughly 81 million unique TCR sequences made up an early release that covered around 640 HLA-typed donors. Of the approximately 370 genotyped donors, more than 75% were placed in the genetic ancestry cluster associated with self-reported Caucasian donors. The study was designed to test whether signatures of past pathogen exposure could be identified by cataloging public T cell receptors. The T cell repertoires of about 700 subjects were profiled by immunosequencing and related to cytomegalovirus serostatus. Besides the first cohort of roughly 660 subjects, a separate validation cohort made up of over 100 different subjects was used. To predict cytomegalovirus infection status, the study brought together high-throughput TCR immunosequencing, statistical association of individual TCRs with disease status, and machine learning. To study patterns of TCR occurrence, a later analysis re-analyzed previously published TCR beta repertoires from 700 or so donors and added high-resolution HLA genotyping. The later analysis used no new phenotypic data to find candidate immune exposures, relying instead on TCR beta sequences and their occurrence across donors. To decide whether each TCR beta V gene segment behaved as functional or pseudogenic, an earlier analysis of fewer than 750 of the donors relied on high-throughput TCR beta sequencing. Donor age, sex, ethnicity and CMV serostatus were compiled alongside the repertoire data. Genome-wide SNP genotypes for about 65% of the roughly 670 donors were used in a later genetic analysis, which treated that subset as a discovery cohort. All discovery cohort repertoires had been generated using a single sequencing platform. HLA typing included class I and class II loci at four-digit resolution. Typing coverage differed by locus: A, B, C, DRB1 and DQB1 were typed in roughly 620-640 donors, DQA1 in around 500, DPA1 in nearly 610, and DPB1 in just under 480. A handful of DR-DQ haplotypes were handled as single units for association and clustering because linkage in the cohort was strong. On average, approximately 250,000 unique TCR beta nucleotide sequences were sequenced per donor among roughly 430 genotyped donors of the cohort, with 15% to 20% of those sequences being non-productive.

Library creation used the immunoSEQ multiplex PCR assay. A mixture of 60 forward primers for TCR Vbeta segments and 13 reverse primers for TCR Jbeta segments was used in the multiplex PCR. The CDR3 region of rearranged TCR beta genes was amplified from genomic DNA by a multiplex PCR assay. The Illumina HiSeq System was used to sequence the amplified TCR beta libraries as 87-base-pair reads. The study's own analysis went as follows. Across the 640 or so repertoires, a later analysis counted tens of millions of unique TCR beta chains, around 10 million of which were shared by at least two donors. A nearest-neighbor algorithm error-corrected the raw reads and collapsed the reads into unique sequences, merging closely related sequences to remove PCR and sequencing errors. V, D and J gene segments were assigned by aligning CDR3 sequences to IMGT reference sequences. For a sequence to be retained, at least a six-nucleotide match to both a V gene segment and a J gene segment was required. Rearrangements were classified as productive when the CDR3 lacked stop codons and remained in frame with V and J, and all other rearrangements were classified as non-productive. Following IMGT convention, CDR3 was defined as the stretch from the second conserved V-encoded cysteine up to the conserved J-encoded phenylalanine. The earlier analysis of around 640 of the donors excluded sequences that lacked an unambiguous match to a single V gene segment. An earlier analysis of fewer than 750 of the donors called V segments functional above 56.7% productive rearrangements and segregating when the between-donor standard deviation exceeded 5%. A statistical classification framework was built for diagnosing cytomegalovirus status from the catalog of TCR beta chain sequences. In a later analysis, V and J genes were assigned by comparing TCR nucleotide sequences against IMGT/GENE-DB human TR gene sequences. The TCRdist pipeline was used in a later analysis to assign CDR3 sequences and most-parsimonious VDJ recombination scenarios. In a later analysis, every TCR beta chain was defined by the combination of its CDR3 amino acid sequence and its V-gene family, and reads without a unique V-gene family were dropped. In a later analysis, approximately 640 highly shared, low-generation-probability nucleotide sequences were removed to address suspected cross-contamination and a sequencing artifact. For each public chain, a later analysis derived a clonal expansion index from normalized ranks of inferred template counts within each repertoire. In a later analysis, generation probabilities were computed using a VDJ recombination model fitted to out-of-frame rearrangements, and the results were checked against IGoR. In a later analysis, TCR-TCR, TCR-HLA and TCR-CMV co-occurrence was scored with hypergeometric tests, and a repertoire-size bias correction was applied to TCR pairs. In a later analysis, false discovery rates were estimated by permuting HLA or CMV assignments 20 times. In a later analysis, co-occurring TCRs were grouped using DBSCAN, and TCRdist sequence similarity was added for clustering within HLA-allele-positive subsets. Repertoires with fewer than 30,000 or more than 120,000 public chains were left out of co-occurrence clustering, as were a handful of repertoires with anomalous nucleotide sharing. Held by TCRdb, this immuneACCESS table contains in-frame sequences only and omits some clones. Under half of the omission traces to an unresolved V gene where checked; the cause of the rest is unknown. The DNA gave D and trimming, while V, J and clone size come from that table. The sample table lists some 170,000 clones, roughly 80% of them with a count of one. The top ten hold about a tenth of the sample.

The cohort comprised 550 to 700 healthy bone marrow donors. All cohort members were sampled while nominally healthy, although unrecorded immune exposures were likely present. The donor was CMV seropositive and was included in the group of approximately 310 seropositive cohort members. Every donor gave a peripheral blood sample, and the peripheral blood mononuclear cells from that sample were used for TCR beta sequencing. The Qiagen DNeasy Blood Extraction Kit was used to extract genomic DNA from the blood cell samples. CDR1 and CDR2 (SEHNR, FQNEAQ) derive from the germline V gene (reference sequence). The V end gives up 4 bases and the J end 2 bases, leaving 8 bases in the junction not matched to a gene. Taken from cysteine to phenylalanine, the CDR3 has 15 residues. The CDR3 DNA has 45 bases and is translated from base 1. The study at large found these results: Linkage disequilibrium might explain the correlated functional status among segregating V segments, but an unknown experimental factor could not be excluded. In a later analysis, most CMV-associated TCR beta chains were found to appear HLA-restricted, with HLA associations seemingly driven largely by CMV exposure. For the cohort, immune exposure information was limited to CMV serostatus. A later analysis found that TCR association rates varied across HLA loci, with DRB1 alleles showing the most associated TCRs and HLA-C alleles the fewest. The presence/absence analyses assumed that sequencing depth was roughly uniform across donors, and that assumption may not be true. According to a later analysis, parvovirus B19, influenza, CMV and Epstein-Barr virus appeared linked to several top co-occurrence clusters. The cohort was sequenced for TCR beta chains only, and without alpha or paired-chain data the features that could be detected were limited. In both the original and validation cohorts, the classifier was reported to diagnose cytomegalovirus status with high specificity and sensitivity. At a false discovery rate of 0.05, a later analysis linked about 17,000 TCR beta sequences to specific HLA alleles. Most TCR sequences were observed very rarely across donors, whereas some public TCRs were present in many individuals. The 87-base-pair reads could not distinguish some IMGT-functional V segments, including TRBV6-2 and TRBV6-3, so those segments were excluded. Because counts were too low, roughly 18 rarely observed V segments, including chromosome 9 orphons, were left out of the earlier analysis of 500 to 650 of the donors. A later analysis found that HLA-associated TCR beta chains were more clonally expanded and had lower generation probabilities than equally common non-associated chains. When HLA alleles, especially DR and DQ, strongly co-occurred, TCR associations were difficult to assign to individual alleles. A cluster of highly shared sequence variants was judged likely to be a technical artifact of the sequencing pipeline. A further reported finding was that TCR beta sequences accurately predicted the HLA-A and HLA-B alleles for most subjects in the first cohort. Compared with the roughly 700-donor mean, donors in an Asian-associated ancestry cluster had fewer N-insertions in productive TCRs, according to a later genetic analysis. Because HLA typing was unavailable for some donors at each locus, only the typed subset was used in association tests. The study listed approximately 150 TCR beta chains as associated with cytomegalovirus. A later genetic analysis associated a missense DCLRE1C variant with V-gene and J-gene trimming of TCR beta chains, and an independent cohort replicated the association. It was suggested by the authors that the approach could potentially be generalized to other disease states and immunological phenotypes. In vitro tests confirmed that a few of the cytomegalovirus-associated TCR beta chains recognize cytomegalovirus antigens. Broadly in line with IMGT annotations, most TCR beta V segments showed up in productive rearrangements about 90% or about 30% of the time in an earlier analysis of about 500 of the donors.

Of note for this clone: Its recognized antigen is unknown. No base-level quality is on record; no much larger clone is a single base apart.

The sample taken for sequencing was PBMCs. Rearrangement joined TRBV7-9 to TRBJ2-7; 7 bases in the junction line up with TRBD1. This receptor was obtained from a man between 18 and 35 years old in good health and CMV-seropositive. Here the CDR3 is given as CASSSWTGIAYEQYF. The DNA sequence reads TGTGCCAGCAGCTCTTGGACAGGCATCGCCTACGAGCAGTACTTC.